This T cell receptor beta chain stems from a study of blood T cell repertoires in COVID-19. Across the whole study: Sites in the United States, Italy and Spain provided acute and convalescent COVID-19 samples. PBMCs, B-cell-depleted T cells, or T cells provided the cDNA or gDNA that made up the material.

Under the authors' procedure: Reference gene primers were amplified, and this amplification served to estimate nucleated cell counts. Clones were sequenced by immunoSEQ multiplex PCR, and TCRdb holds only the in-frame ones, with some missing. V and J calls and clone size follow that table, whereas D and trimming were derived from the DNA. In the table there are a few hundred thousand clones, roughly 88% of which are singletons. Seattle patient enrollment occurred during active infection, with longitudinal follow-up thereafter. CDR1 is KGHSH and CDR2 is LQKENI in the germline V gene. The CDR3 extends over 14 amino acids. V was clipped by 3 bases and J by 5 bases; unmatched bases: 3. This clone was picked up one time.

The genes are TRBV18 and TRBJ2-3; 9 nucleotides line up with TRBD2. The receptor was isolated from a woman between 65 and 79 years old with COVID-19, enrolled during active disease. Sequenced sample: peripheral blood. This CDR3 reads CASSPSGSIDTQYF. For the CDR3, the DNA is TGTGCCAGCTCACCTAGCGGGAGTATAGATACGCAGTATTTT.